The present entry profiles one T cell receptor (beta chain) with its context. This record comes from a study of blood T cell repertoires in COVID-19. Study-wide background: Both acute and convalescent COVID-19 samples were obtained from the United States, Italy and Spain. PBMCs, B-cell-depleted T cells, or T cells were the source of the cDNA or gDNA that made up the material.

Original handling: Amplification of reference gene primers provided the estimated nucleated cell counts. Data came from immunoSEQ multiplex PCR; TCRdb stores just in-frame clones and leaves some out. The V and J calls and the clone size are those of that table, but D and trimming were determined from the DNA. This sample has about 240,000 clones; about 85% occur once, and the top ten carry about 9.4%. The CDR3 has 14 residues. Trimming pared 5 bases from V and 2 bases from J, leaving 12 bases between. The V gene's germline CDR1 is MGHDK and CDR2 SYGVNS. The TCR was taken from a woman between 50 and 59 years old with COVID-19, enrolled during active disease. The chain is built from TRBV25-1 and TRBJ1-2; a possible D gene is TRBD1 (5 bases). The sequenced sample was peripheral blood. For the CDR3, the DNA is TGTGCCAGCAGTCAGGACACCCGAAACTATGGCTACACCTTC. This sequence encodes CASSQDTRNYGYTF.